The rows below give T cell receptor beta chains drawn from one sample of a study of cytomegalovirus exposure and HLA in healthy donors. Data came from immunoSEQ multiplex PCR; TCRdb stores just in-frame clones and leaves some out. The sample holds 150,000 to 200,000 clones; 70% to 80% are singletons and the top ten take approximately 2.4%. Sequencing was done on a sample of PBMCs. The receptor set was obtained from a woman aged 45 to 65 in good health and CMV-seronegative. The CDR3 runs from the conserved cysteine through the conserved F or W. A D gene is named only where the DNA matches it firmly. Where a row states a size, it is once, few, many or the class of an expanded clone; other rows omit it.

.	TRBV19	TRBJ1-1	few	TGTGCCAGTGGGGGGGGGAGTTACACTGAAGCTTTCTTT	CASGGGSYTEAFF
TRBD1	TRBV7-2	TRBJ1-5	.	TGTGCCAGCAGCTTAGACCCCAGGACAGGAGGGGATCAGCCCCAGCATTTT	CASSLDPRTGGDQPQHF
TRBD1	TRBV7-4	TRBJ1-2	.	TGTGCCAGCAGCTCGACAGGGGGCAATGGCTACACCTTC	CASSSTGGNGYTF
TRBD1	TRBV6-6	TRBJ2-7	.	TGTGCCAGCAGCACGACAGGGAACTCCTACGAGCAGTACTTC	CASSTTGNSYEQYF
.	TRBV20-1	TRBJ1-1	.	TGCAGGGAGGGGACCACTGAAGCTTTCTTT	CREGTTEAFF
.	TRBV5-1	TRBJ2-5	.	TGCGCCAGCAGCTTCCAGGGGCTGGAAGAGACCCAGTACTTC	CASSFQGLEETQYF
.	TRBV7-2	TRBJ1-1	.	TGTGCCAGCAGCCTGGGGCGCAACACTGAAGCTTTCTTT	CASSLGRNTEAFF
TRBD1	TRBV7-9	TRBJ2-7	.	TGTTCCAGCAGCTTTACAGGGGGTAGGTCCTACGAGCAGTACTTC	CSSSFTGGRSYEQYF
.	TRBV27	TRBJ1-2	.	TGTGCCAGCAGTTTATGGTCCAGCCAAACAGCTAACTATGGCTACACCTTC	CASSLWSSQTANYGYTF
.	TRBV6-5	TRBJ2-2	.	TGTGCCACACAGTGGGGTCAGGGGATACCCGGGGAGCTGTTTTTT	CATQWGQGIPGELFF
TRBD1	TRBV7-2	TRBJ2-7	.	TGTGCCAGCAGACAGACAGGGAACTCCTACGAGCAGTACTTC	CASRQTGNSYEQYF
.	TRBV5-4	TRBJ2-7	.	TGTGCCAGCAGCTTGGTGAGGCCCTACGAGCAGTACTTC	CASSLVRPYEQYF
.	TRBV7-2	TRBJ1-3	.	TGTGCCAGCAGGGAGGGGCAATCGGTATCTGGAAACACCATATATTTT	CASREGQSVSGNTIYF
.	TRBV19	TRBJ2-1	.	TGTGCCAGTAGTATCTGGCGGACCTACAATGAGCAGTTCTTC	CASSIWRTYNEQFF
.	TRBV11-3	TRBJ2-5	few	TGTGCCCCAGACTGCCCCCTCGAACCACGCCAAGAGACCCAGTACTTC	CAPDCPLEPRQETQYF
TRBD1	TRBV4-1	TRBJ1-5	few	TGCGCCAGCAGCCAACTACCTAGACAGGGGCCCCAGCATTTT	CASSQLPRQGPQHF
TRBD1	TRBV7-6	TRBJ2-5	once	TGTGCCAGCAGCGCAGAACAGGGGGTAAAGCAGTACTTC	CASSAEQGVKQYF
.	TRBV6-1	TRBJ2-3	.	TGTGCCAGCGCGTTTGGGCCAGATACGCAGTATTTT	CASAFGPDTQYF
TRBD2	TRBV9	TRBJ2-2	.	TGTGCCAGCAGCGTAGCGGCAGGGAGGGTTGCCGGGGAGCTGTTTTTT	CASSVAAGRVAGELFF
TRBD2	TRBV7-2	TRBJ2-1	once	TGTGCCAGCAGCTTACAGGGCGGGGGGAGTCGGTGGAATGAGCAGTTCTTC	CASSLQGGGSRWNEQFF
TRBD1	TRBV19	TRBJ2-7	.	TGTGCCAGTAGTATACCGGGACAGACCTACGAGCAGTACTTC	CASSIPGQTYEQYF
.	TRBV6-1	TRBJ1-5	.	TGTGCCAGCAGTGACGGCCCCGGGCAGCCCCAGCATTTT	CASSDGPGQPQHF
TRBD1	TRBV7-9	TRBJ1-3	.	TGTGCCAGCAGCTTAGGGGACACAGGGGGCTCTGGAAACACCATATATTTT	CASSLGDTGGSGNTIYF
TRBD2	TRBV4-3	TRBJ2-3	.	TGCGCCAGCAGCCAAGTTCCGGGGGGGGGCACAGATACGCAGTATTTT	CASSQVPGGGTDTQYF
TRBD1	TRBV5-1	TRBJ2-7	.	TGCGCCAGCAGCTTGGGGGGACAGGGAAGGTACGAGCAGTACTTC	CASSLGGQGRYEQYF
.	TRBV11-2	TRBJ2-7	few	TGTGCCAGCAGCTTGTGGGGAGGGGGGGGCGTCGAGCAGTACTTC	CASSLWGGGGVEQYF
TRBD2	TRBV28	TRBJ2-3	.	TGTGCCAGCCAAAACCCCGGGGGGGGCGCAGATACGCAGTATTTT	CASQNPGGGADTQYF
.	TRBV5-1	TRBJ2-7	.	TGCGCCAGCAGCTTGGTTGTGGGACAATACGAGCAGTACTTC	CASSLVVGQYEQYF
.	TRBV5-1	TRBJ1-3	.	TGCGCCAGCAGCTTAGGAGGCTCTGGAAACACCATATATTTT	CASSLGGSGNTIYF
.	TRBV30	TRBJ2-7	few	TGTGCCTGGAGGAGAGTCACCCGAAGCCACGAGCAGTACTTC	CAWRRVTRSHEQYF
.	TRBV19	TRBJ1-5	.	TGTGCCAGTAGTACACAGGGAAATCAGCCCCAGCATTTT	CASSTQGNQPQHF
TRBD1	TRBV6-6	TRBJ2-5	once	TGTGCCAGCAGTCGGTCCGGACAGGGGGGAGAGACCCAGTACTTC	CASSRSGQGGETQYF
.	TRBV11-2	TRBJ2-2	.	TGTGCCAGCAGCTTAGGAGGGAACACCGGGGAGCTGTTTTTT	CASSLGGNTGELFF
TRBD2	TRBV5-6	TRBJ2-5	.	TGTGCCAGCAGCCCTCCTGGCGGGAGCCGTAAAGAGACCCAGTACTTC	CASSPPGGSRKETQYF
TRBD2	TRBV13	TRBJ2-1	few	TGTGCCAGCAGCCCCGATACTCTAGCGGGGGGGAACAATGAGCAGTTCTTC	CASSPDTLAGGNNEQFF
TRBD1	TRBV9	TRBJ1-2	.	TGTGCCAGCAGCGTGGGACAGGGGAACTATGGCTACACCTTC	CASSVGQGNYGYTF
.	TRBV2	TRBJ1-3	.	TGTGCCAGCAGTGAAGAATCCCTCTCTGGAAACACCATATATTTT	CASSEESLSGNTIYF
TRBD2	TRBV27	TRBJ2-1	.	TGTGCCAGCAGTTTTGAGCTAGCGGAATCCTACAATGAGCAGTTCTTC	CASSFELAESYNEQFF
TRBD2	TRBV4-1	TRBJ2-1	.	TGCGCCAGCAGCCAAGGACTAGCGGGAGTCGGCAATGAGCAGTTCTTC	CASSQGLAGVGNEQFF
TRBD1	TRBV28	TRBJ2-7	.	TGTGCCGCCGGAGGCGGGACAGGCTACGAGCAGTACTTC	CAAGGGTGYEQYF
TRBD2	TRBV18	TRBJ2-7	once	TGTGCCAGCTCACCACCCGGGGGGAGCTACGAGCAGTACTTC	CASSPPGGSYEQYF
.	TRBV9	TRBJ1-4	few	TGTGCCAGCAGTCGCAGGGGAAGGGTCGCAACTAATGAAAAACTGTTTTTT	CASSRRGRVATNEKLFF
.	TRBV14	TRBJ2-7	.	TGTGCCAGCAGCCAATGGGGCATCTACGAGCAGTACTTC	CASSQWGIYEQYF
TRBD1	TRBV15	TRBJ2-1	once	TGTGCCACCAGCAGAGATCCCCCGGGACAGGGTAACAATGAGCAGTTCTTC	CATSRDPPGQGNNEQFF
TRBD2	TRBV27	TRBJ2-3	.	TGTGCCAGCATTAGGAGCGGGAGATCCCCCACAGATACGCAGTATTTT	CASIRSGRSPTDTQYF
TRBD1	TRBV10-3	TRBJ2-7	few	TGTGCCATCAGCCCGGGACAGGGGATCTACGAGCAGTACTTC	CAISPGQGIYEQYF
.	TRBV25-1	TRBJ2-7	.	TGTGCCAGCAGTGAGGGACGCCTCTTCAGGGGCGAGCAGTACTTC	CASSEGRLFRGEQYF
TRBD1	TRBV4-3	TRBJ2-7	few	TGCGCCAGCAGCCAAGAATTCGTAGGACAGGGTTCCTACGAGCAGTACTTC	CASSQEFVGQGSYEQYF
.	TRBV27	TRBJ1-6	.	TGTGCCAGCAGTCCCGGACAGCTCGCCAATTCACCCCTCCACTTT	CASSPGQLANSPLHF
.	TRBV9	TRBJ2-3	.	TGTGCCAGCAGCGAACTAGGGTATACTAGCACAGATACGCAGTATTTT	CASSELGYTSTDTQYF